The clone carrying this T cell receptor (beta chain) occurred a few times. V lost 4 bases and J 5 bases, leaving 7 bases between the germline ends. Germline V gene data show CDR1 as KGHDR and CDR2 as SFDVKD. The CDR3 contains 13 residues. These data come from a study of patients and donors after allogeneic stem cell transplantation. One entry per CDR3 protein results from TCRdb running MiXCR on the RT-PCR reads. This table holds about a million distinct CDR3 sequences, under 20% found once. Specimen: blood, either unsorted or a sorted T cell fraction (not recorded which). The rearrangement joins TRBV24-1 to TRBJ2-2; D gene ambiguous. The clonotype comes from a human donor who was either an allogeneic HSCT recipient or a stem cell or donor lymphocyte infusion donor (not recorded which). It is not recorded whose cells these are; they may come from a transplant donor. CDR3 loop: CATSELVTGELFF. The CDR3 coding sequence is TGTGCCACCAGTGAATTGGTGACCGGGGAGCTGTTTTTT.